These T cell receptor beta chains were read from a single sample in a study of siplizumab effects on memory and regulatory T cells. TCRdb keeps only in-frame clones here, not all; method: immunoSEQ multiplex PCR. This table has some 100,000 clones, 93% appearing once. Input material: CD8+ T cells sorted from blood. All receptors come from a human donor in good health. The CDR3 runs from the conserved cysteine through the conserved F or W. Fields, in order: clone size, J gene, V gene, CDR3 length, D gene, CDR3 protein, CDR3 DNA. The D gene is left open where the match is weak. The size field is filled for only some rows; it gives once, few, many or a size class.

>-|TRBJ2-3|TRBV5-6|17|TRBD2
CASSWGPGLAATDTQYF
TGTGCCAGCAGCTGGGGGCCGGGACTAGCGGCAACAGATACGCAGTATTTT
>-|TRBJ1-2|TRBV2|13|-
CASLDRSGYGYTF
TGTGCCAGTTTAGACAGGTCTGGCTATGGCTACACCTTC
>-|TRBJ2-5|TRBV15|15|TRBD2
CATSSGTSGKETQYF
TGTGCCACCTCCTCCGGGACTAGCGGGAAAGAGACCCAGTACTTC
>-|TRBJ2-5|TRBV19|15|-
CASSMGQNYWETQYF
TGTGCCAGTAGTATGGGGCAGAATTACTGGGAGACCCAGTACTTC
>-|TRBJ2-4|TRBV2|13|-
CASRDIQGNIQYF
TGTGCCAGCAGAGACATACAGGGAAACATTCAGTACTTC
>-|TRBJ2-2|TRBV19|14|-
CASSIRGATGELFF
TGTGCCAGTAGTATCAGGGGGGCAACCGGGGAGCTGTTTTTT
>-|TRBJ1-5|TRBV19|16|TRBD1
CASSIAGTGKDQPQHF
TGTGCCAGTAGTATAGCGGGGACAGGGAAAGATCAGCCCCAGCATTTT
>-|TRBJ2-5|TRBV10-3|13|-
CAISESAGETQYF
TGTGCCATCAGTGAGTCAGCCGGTGAGACCCAGTACTTC
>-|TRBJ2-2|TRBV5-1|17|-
CASRDLPRQSNTGELFF
TGCGCCAGCAGGGACCTCCCGAGACAATCGAACACCGGGGAGCTGTTTTTT
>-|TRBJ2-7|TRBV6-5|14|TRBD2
CASSTGTSGYEQYF
TGTGCCAGCAGTACCGGGACTAGCGGGTACGAGCAGTACTTC
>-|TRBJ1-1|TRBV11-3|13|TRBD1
CASSFTSGGEAFF
TGTGCCAGCAGCTTCACTTCAGGGGGTGAAGCTTTCTTT
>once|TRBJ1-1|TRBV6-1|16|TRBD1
CASSEGQGVFSTEAFF
TGTGCCAGCAGTGAGGGACAGGGGGTGTTTAGCACTGAAGCTTTCTTT